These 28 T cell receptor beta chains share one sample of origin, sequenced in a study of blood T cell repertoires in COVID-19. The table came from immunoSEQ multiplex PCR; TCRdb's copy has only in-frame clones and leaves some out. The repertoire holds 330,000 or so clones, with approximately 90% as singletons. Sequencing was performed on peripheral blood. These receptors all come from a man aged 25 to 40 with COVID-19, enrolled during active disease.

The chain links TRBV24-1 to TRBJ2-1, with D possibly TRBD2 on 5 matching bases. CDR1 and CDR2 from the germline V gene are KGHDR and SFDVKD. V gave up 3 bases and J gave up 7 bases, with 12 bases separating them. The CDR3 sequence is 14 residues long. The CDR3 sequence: CATSDHRGLNEQFF. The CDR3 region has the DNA TGTGCCACCAGTGATCACCGAGGGCTGAATGAGCAGTTCTTC.

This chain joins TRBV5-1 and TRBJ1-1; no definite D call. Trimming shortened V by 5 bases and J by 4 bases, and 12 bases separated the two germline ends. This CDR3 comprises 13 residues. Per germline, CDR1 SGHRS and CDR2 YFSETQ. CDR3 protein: CASSLEGLTEAFF. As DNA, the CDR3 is TGCGCCAGCAGTCTAGAAGGTCTCACTGAAGCTTTCTTT.

The CDR3 spells CASSQDRGGRNTIYF. In nucleotides, the CDR3 is TGTGCCAGCAGCCAAGATCGGGGGGGGCGAAACACCATATATTTT. The gene calls are TRBV4-2 and TRBJ1-3; D might be TRBD1 (6 bases). Germline-derived CDR1 and CDR2 are LGHNA and YNFKEQ. V was trimmed by 0 bases and J by 5 bases, leaving 11 bases between them. This CDR3 has 15 residues.

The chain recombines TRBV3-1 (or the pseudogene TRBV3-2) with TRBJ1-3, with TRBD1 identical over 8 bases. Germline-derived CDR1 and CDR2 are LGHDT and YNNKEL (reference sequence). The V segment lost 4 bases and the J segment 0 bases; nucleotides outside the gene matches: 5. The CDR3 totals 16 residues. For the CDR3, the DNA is TGTGCCAGCAGCCCCGGGACAGGCGTCTCTGGAAACACCATATATTTT. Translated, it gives CASSPGTGVSGNTIYF.

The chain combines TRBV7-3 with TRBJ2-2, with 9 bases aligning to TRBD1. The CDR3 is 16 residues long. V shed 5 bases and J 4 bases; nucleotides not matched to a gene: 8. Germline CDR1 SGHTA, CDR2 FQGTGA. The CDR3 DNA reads TGTGCCAGCAGCCTACAGGGGGCCCTTACCACCGGGGAGCTGTTTTTT. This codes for CASSLQGALTTGELFF.

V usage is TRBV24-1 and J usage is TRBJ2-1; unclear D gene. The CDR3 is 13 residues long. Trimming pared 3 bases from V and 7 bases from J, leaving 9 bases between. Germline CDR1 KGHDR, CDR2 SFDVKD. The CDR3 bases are TGTGCCACCAGTGATACTTCCGGGAATGAGCAGTTCTTC. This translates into CATSDTSGNEQFF.

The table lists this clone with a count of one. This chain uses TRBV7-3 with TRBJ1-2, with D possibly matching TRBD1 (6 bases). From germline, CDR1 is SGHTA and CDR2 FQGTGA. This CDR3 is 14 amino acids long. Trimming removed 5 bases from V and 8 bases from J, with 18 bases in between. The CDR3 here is CASSPGAEELGYTF. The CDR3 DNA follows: TGTGCCAGCAGCCCAGGGGCCGAGGAGTTAGGCTACACCTTC.

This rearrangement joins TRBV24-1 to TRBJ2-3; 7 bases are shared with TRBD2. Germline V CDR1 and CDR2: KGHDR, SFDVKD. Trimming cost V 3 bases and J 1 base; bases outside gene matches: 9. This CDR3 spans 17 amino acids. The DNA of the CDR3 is TGTGCCACCAGTGATAACCCAGTGGCGGGGGGCACAGATACGCAGTATTTT. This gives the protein CATSDNPVAGGTDTQYF.

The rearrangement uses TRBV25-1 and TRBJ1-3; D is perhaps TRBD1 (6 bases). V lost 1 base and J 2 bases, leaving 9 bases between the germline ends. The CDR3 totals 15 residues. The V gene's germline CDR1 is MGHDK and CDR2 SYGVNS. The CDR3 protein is CASSESGATGNTIYF. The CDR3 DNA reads TGTGCCAGCAGTGAATCAGGGGCTACTGGAAACACCATATATTTT.

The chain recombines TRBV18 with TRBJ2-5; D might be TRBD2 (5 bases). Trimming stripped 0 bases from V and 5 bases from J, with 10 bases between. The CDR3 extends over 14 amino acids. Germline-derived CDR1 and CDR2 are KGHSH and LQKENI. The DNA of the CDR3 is TGTGCCAGCTCACCACCTATTCGGAGGGAGACCCAGTACTTC. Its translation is CASSPPIRRETQYF. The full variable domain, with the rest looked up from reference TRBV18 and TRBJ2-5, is NAGVMQNPRHLVRRRGQEARLRCSPMKGHSHVYWYRQLPEEGLKFMVYLQKENIIDESGMPKERFSAEFPKEGPSILRIQQVVRGDSAAYFCASSPPIRRETQYFGPGTRLLVL.

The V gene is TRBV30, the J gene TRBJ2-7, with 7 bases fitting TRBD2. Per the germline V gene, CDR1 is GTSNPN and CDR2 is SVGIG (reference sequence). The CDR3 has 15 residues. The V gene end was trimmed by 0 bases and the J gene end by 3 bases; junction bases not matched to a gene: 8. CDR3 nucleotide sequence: TGTGCCTGGAGTGTACAACTAGCGAAGAACTACGAGCAGTACTTC. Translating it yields CAWSVQLAKNYEQYF. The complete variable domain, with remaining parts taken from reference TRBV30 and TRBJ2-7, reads SQTIHQWPATLVQPVGSPLSLECTVEGTSNPNLYWYRQAAGRGLQLLFYSVGIGQISSEVPQNLSASRPQDRQFILSSKKLLLSDSGFYLCAWSVQLAKNYEQYFGPGTRLTVT.

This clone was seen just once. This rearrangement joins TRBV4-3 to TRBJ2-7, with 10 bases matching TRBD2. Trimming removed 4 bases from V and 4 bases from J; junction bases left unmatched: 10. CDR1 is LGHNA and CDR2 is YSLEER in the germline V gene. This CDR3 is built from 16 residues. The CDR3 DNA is TGCGCCAGCAGCCCCGCATTGGCTAGCGGGGGATACGAGCAGTACTTC. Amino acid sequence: CASSPALASGGYEQYF.

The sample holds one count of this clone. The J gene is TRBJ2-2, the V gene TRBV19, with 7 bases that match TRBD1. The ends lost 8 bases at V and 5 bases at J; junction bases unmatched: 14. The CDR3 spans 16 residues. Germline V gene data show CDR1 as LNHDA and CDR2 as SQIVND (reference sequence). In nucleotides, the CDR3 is TGTGCCAGTGGGTTACAGGGGCTCACTTCGACCGGGGAGCTGTTTTTT. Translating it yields CASGLQGLTSTGELFF.

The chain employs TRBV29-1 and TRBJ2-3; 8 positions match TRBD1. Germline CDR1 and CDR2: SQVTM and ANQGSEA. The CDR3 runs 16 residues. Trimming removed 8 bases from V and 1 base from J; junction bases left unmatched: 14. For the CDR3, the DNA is TGCAGCACAGGGGGTGGCGAGAGAGAACGCACAGATACGCAGTATTTT. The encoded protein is CSTGGGERERTDTQYF.

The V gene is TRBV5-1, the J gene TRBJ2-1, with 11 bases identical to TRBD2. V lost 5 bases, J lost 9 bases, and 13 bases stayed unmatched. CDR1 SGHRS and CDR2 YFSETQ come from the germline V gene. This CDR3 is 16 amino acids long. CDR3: CASSRTSGRAFAEQFF. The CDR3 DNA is TGCGCCAGCAGTAGAACTAGCGGGAGAGCCTTTGCTGAGCAGTTCTTC.

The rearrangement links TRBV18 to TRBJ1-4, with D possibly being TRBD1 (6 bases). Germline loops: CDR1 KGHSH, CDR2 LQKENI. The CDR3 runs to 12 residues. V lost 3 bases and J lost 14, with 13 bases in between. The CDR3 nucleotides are TGTGCCAGCTCACCTAATCGGGACACCCTGTTTTTT. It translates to CASSPNRDTLFF.

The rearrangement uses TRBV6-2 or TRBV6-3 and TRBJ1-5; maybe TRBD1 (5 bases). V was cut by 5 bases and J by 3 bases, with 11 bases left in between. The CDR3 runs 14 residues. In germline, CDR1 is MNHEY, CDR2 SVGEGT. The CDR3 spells CASSHDRFNQPQHF. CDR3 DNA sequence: TGTGCCAGCAGTCACGACAGATTCAATCAGCCCCAGCATTTT.

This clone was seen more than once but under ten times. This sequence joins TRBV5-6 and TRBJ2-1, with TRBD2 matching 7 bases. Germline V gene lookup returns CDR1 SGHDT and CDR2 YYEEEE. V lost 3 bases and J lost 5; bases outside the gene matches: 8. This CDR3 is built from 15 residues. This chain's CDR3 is CASSSGGGRNNEQFF. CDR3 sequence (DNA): TGTGCCAGCAGCTCGGGAGGAGGGCGGAACAATGAGCAGTTCTTC.

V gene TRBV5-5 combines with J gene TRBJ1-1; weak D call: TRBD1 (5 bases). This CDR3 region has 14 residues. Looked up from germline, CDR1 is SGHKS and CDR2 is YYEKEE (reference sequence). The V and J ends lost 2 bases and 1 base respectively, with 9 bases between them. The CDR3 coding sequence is TGTGCCAGCAGCTTACGACAGCAGAACACTGAAGCTTTCTTT. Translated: CASSLRQQNTEAFF.

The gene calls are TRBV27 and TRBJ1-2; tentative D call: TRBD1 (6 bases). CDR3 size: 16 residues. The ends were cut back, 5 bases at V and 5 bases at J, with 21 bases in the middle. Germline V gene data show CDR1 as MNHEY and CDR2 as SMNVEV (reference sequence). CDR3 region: CASSLSPARGRYGYTF. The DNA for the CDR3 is TGTGCCAGCAGTCTCTCCCCGGCCAGGGGTCGTTATGGCTACACCTTC.

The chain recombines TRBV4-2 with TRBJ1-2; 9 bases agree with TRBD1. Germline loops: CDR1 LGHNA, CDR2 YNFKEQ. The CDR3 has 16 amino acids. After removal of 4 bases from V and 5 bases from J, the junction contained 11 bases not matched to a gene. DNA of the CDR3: TGTGCCAGCAGCCCAATTCGACCGGGACAGGGTTATGGCTACACCTTC. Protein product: CASSPIRPGQGYGYTF.

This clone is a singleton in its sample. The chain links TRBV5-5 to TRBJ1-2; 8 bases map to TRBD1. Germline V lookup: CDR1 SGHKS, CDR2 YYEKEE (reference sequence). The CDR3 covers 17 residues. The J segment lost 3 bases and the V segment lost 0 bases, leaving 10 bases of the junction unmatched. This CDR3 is CASSLAGQGSGHYGYTF. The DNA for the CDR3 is TGTGCCAGCAGCTTGGCCGGACAGGGAAGCGGGCACTATGGCTACACCTTC.

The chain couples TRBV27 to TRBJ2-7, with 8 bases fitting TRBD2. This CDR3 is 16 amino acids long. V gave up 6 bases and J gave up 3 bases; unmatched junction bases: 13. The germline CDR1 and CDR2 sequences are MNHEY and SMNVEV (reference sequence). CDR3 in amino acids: CASRMLTSGRFYEQYF. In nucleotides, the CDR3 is TGTGCCAGCAGGATGCTTACTAGCGGTCGATTCTACGAGCAGTACTTC.

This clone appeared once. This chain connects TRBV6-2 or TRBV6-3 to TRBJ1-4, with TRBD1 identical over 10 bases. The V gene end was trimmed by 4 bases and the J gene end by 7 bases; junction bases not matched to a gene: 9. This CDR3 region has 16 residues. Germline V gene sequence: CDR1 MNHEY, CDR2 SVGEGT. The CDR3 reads CASSSIRQGAAEKLFF. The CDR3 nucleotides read TGTGCCAGCAGTTCGATCCGACAGGGGGCGGCTGAAAAACTGTTTTTT.

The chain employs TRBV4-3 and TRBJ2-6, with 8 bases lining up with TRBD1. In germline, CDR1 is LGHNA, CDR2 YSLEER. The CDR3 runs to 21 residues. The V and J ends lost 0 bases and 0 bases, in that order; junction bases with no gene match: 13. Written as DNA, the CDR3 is TGCGCCAGCAGCCAAGATATTTCGACAGGGGTTTTCTTCTCTGGGGCCAACGTCCTGACTTTC. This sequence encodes CASSQDISTGVFFSGANVLTF.

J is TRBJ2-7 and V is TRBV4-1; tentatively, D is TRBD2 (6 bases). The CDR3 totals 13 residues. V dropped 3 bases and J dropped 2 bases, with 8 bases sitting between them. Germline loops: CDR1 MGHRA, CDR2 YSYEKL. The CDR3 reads CASSQGLPYEQYF. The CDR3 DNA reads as TGCGCCAGCAGCCAGGGACTTCCCTACGAGCAGTACTTC.

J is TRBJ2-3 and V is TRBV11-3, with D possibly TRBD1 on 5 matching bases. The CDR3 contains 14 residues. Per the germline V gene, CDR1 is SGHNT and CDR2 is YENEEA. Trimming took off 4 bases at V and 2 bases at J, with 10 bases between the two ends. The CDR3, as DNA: TGTGCCAGCAGCTCCCCGGACAACACAGATACGCAGTATTTT. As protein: CASSSPDNTDTQYF. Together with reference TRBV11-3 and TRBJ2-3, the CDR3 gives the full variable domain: EAGVVQSPRYKIIEKKQPVAFWCNPISGHNTLYWYLQNLGQGPELLIRYENEEAVDDSQLPKDRFSAERLKGVDSTLKIQPAELGDSAVYLCASSSPDNTDTQYFGPGTRLTVL.

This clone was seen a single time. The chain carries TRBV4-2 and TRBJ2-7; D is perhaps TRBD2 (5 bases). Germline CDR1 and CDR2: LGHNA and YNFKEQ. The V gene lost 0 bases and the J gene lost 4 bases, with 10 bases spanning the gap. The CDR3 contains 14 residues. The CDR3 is CASSQDVGEYEQYF. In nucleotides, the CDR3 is TGTGCCAGCAGCCAAGATGTCGGGGAATACGAGCAGTACTTC.